Listed here are 12 T cell receptor beta chains from one sample, sequenced in a study of cytomegalovirus exposure and HLA in healthy donors. Vbeta (60) and Jbeta (13) primers were used in the PCR. The data were produced by immunoSEQ multiplex PCR, yet TCRdb's version contains in-frame clones alone and is incomplete. This table holds about 150,000 clones, approximately 80% found once. Sequences were obtained from PBMCs. The receptor source for this set is a man aged 30 to 39 in good health and CMV-seropositive.

This clone was observed a few times. The chain combines TRBV10-3 with TRBJ1-2; weak D call: TRBD1 (5 bases). Trimming shortened V by 6 bases and J by 6 bases, and 14 bases separated the two germline ends. Germline assignment: CDR1 ENHRY and CDR2 SYGVKD. This CDR3 has 13 residues. CDR3 region: CAIRGDGGHGYTF. The CDR3 bases are TGTGCCATCAGGGGGGACGGGGGTCATGGCTACACCTTC.

The chain has TRBV28 and TRBJ2-1; tentative D call: TRBD2 (6 bases). Per the germline V gene, CDR1 is MDHEN and CDR2 is SYDVKM. V lost 3 bases and J lost 9, with 18 bases in between. CDR3 length equals 15 residues. The CDR3 DNA sequence: TGTGCCAGCAGTTTCGGAACGGGAGAATGGATTGAGCAGTTCTTC. Translated: CASSFGTGEWIEQFF.

V and J are TRBV6-5 and TRBJ1-1; 10 nucleotides agree with TRBD1. Trimming removed 7 bases from V and 4 bases from J; junction bases left unmatched: 6. Germline-derived CDR1 and CDR2 are MNHEY and SVGAGI. This CDR3 spans 14 amino acids. The CDR3 DNA reads TGTGCCAGCAACTTGGACAGGGGGGTCACTGAAGCTTTCTTT. Translation: CASNLDRGVTEAFF.

The genes are TRBV7-6 and TRBJ2-7, with D possibly TRBD1 on 6 matching bases. The V end was cut by 1 base, the J end by 6 bases, with 13 bases between. Germline loops: CDR1 SGHVS, CDR2 FNYEAQ. The CDR3 is 14 residues long. The CDR3 DNA sequence: TGTGCCAGCAGCTTAGGAGGGGGTTTGGTCGAGCAGTACTTC. This sequence encodes CASSLGGGLVEQYF.

V is TRBV6-5 and J is TRBJ1-2; TRBD1 might be the D (5 bases). The CDR3 covers 13 residues. The germline V gene has CDR1 MNHEY and CDR2 SVGAGI. Between the trimmed V and J ends, which lost 0 bases and 4 bases, there was a span of 6 bases. In nucleotides, the CDR3 is TGTGCCAGCAGTTACTCGGGGGGCTATGGCTACACCTTC. The encoded protein is CASSYSGGYGYTF.

The chain recombines TRBV5-1 with TRBJ2-7; a possible D gene is TRBD2 (5 bases). V lost 0 bases to trimming and J lost 2 bases, with 15 bases between them. This CDR3 has 16 residues. Germline CDR1 reads SGHRS; CDR2 reads YFSETQ. The CDR3 sequence: CASSLAPSRETYEQYF. For the CDR3, the DNA is TGCGCCAGCAGCTTGGCCCCTAGCAGAGAGACCTACGAGCAGTACTTC. Combining the CDR3 with reference TRBV5-1 and TRBJ2-7 gives the whole variable domain KAGVTQTPRYLIKTRGQQVTLSCSPISGHRSVSWYQQTPGQGLQFLFEYFSETQRNKGNFPGRFSGRQFSNSRSEMNVSTLELGDSALYLCASSLAPSRETYEQYFGPGTRLTVT.

The chain links TRBV15 to TRBJ2-1; D is possibly TRBD1 (7 bases). V shed 0 bases and J shed 5 bases, with 14 bases lying between them. This CDR3 comprises 16 residues. Germline CDR1 LNHNV, CDR2 YYDKDF (reference sequence). CDR3 protein: CATSRERGDRDNEQFF. DNA of the CDR3: TGTGCCACCAGCAGAGAGCGGGGAGACAGGGACAATGAGCAGTTCTTC.

In DNA form, the CDR3 reads TGTGCCAGCTCACCTAACAGCGGAGCCAACAATGAGCAGTTCTTC. It encodes CASSPNSGANNEQFF. The gene calls are TRBV18 and TRBJ2-1, with a weak D call TRBD2 (5 bases). Trimming cost V 3 bases and J 5 bases, with 14 bases left between them. Germline CDR1 and CDR2: KGHSH and LQKENI. This CDR3 is built from 15 residues.

Here the CDR3 DNA reads TGTGCCAGCAGCACGAGCGGGAACGCCTACAATGAGCAGTTCTTC. It translates to CASSTSGNAYNEQFF. This chain joins TRBV7-2 and TRBJ2-1, with 7 bases aligning to TRBD2. The CDR3 sequence is 15 residues long. Per germline, CDR1 SGHTA and CDR2 FQGNSA. V dropped 5 bases and J dropped 2; count of bases not matched to a gene: 6.

This clone appeared once. V gene TRBV6-6 combines with J gene TRBJ2-3, with 10 bases that match TRBD2. The germline V gene encodes CDR1 MNHNY and CDR2 SVGAGI (reference sequence). Trimming at V came to 6 bases and at J to 4 bases, leaving 10 bases not matched to a gene. CDR3 size: 16 residues. CDR3 in amino acids: CASSIAGGWGADTQYF. In nucleotides, the CDR3 is TGTGCCAGCAGCATAGCGGGAGGATGGGGGGCAGATACGCAGTATTTT.

The CDR3 coding sequence is TGTGCCAGCAGTGACCGGACAGCTAATTCACCCCTCCACTTT. Amino acids: CASSDRTANSPLHF. The chain couples TRBV25-1 to TRBJ1-6, with D possibly matching TRBD1 (6 bases). The V and J ends lost 3 bases and 6 bases respectively, with 9 bases between them. This CDR3 has 14 amino acids. Germline CDR1 reads MGHDK; CDR2 reads SYGVNS.

The genes are TRBV27 and TRBJ1-2, with 7 bases that match TRBD1. Looked up from germline, CDR1 is MNHEY and CDR2 is SMNVEV (reference sequence). V lost 4 bases to trimming and J lost 4 bases; unmatched junction nucleotides: 3. This CDR3 has 13 residues. CDR3 in DNA: TGTGCCAGCAGTTCGGGACAGCTCTATGGCTACACCTTC. Amino acids: CASSSGQLYGYTF.